This T cell receptor beta chain appears in the sequencing data of a study of blood T cell repertoires in COVID-19. Study summary: The United States, Italy and Spain supplied acute and convalescent COVID-19 samples.

Sequencing used immunoSEQ multiplex PCR; TCRdb keeps in-frame clones, though not all of them. The sample holds 200,000 to 300,000 clones, nearly 85% seen once. This TCR derives from a human donor in a cohort sampled during active COVID-19. Sequencing was performed on peripheral blood.

CDR3 in amino acids: CASSSGTGSSPLHF. CDR3 DNA sequence: TGCGCCAGCAGCTCCGGGACAGGGTCTTCACCCCTCCACTTT. The chain combines TRBV5-1 with TRBJ1-6; 9 bases map to TRBD1. J was trimmed by 9 bases and V by 3 bases; bases with no gene match: 4. CDR1 is SGHRS, CDR2 YFSETQ, per germline. The CDR3 contains 14 residues.